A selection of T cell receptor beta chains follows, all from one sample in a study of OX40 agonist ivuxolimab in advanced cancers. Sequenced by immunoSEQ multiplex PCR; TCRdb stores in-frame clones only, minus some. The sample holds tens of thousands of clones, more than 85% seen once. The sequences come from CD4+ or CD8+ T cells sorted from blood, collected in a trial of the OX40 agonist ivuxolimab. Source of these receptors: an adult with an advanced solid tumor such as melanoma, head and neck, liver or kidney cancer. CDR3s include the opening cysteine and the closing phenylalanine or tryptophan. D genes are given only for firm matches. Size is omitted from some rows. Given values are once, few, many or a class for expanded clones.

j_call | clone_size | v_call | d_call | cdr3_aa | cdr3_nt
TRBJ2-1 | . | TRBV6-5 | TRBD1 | CASSLGTVNEQFF | TGTGCCAGCAGTCTAGGGACAGTCAATGAGCAGTTCTTC
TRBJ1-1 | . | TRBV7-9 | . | CASSLAPGGPARPEAFF | TGTGCCAGCAGCTTAGCCCCGGGGGGCCCGGCTCGCCCTGAAGCTTTCTTT
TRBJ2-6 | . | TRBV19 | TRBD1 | CASVPGQYSGANVLTF | TGTGCCAGTGTTCCGGGACAGTACTCTGGGGCCAACGTCCTGACTTTC
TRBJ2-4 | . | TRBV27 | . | CASSLGNIQYF | TGTGCCAGCAGTTTAGGAAACATTCAGTACTTC
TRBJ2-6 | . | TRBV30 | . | CAWSLMGAEKDSGANVLTF | TGTGCCTGGAGTCTCATGGGGGCAGAAAAAGACTCTGGGGCCAACGTCCTGACTTTC
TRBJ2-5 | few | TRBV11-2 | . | CASSYPLETQYF | TGTGCCAGCAGCTACCCCCTGGAGACCCAGTACTTC
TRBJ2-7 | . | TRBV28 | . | CASAYEAGEATFIYEQYF | TGTGCCAGTGCCTATGAGGCCGGGGAAGCTACTTTCATATACGAGCAGTACTTC
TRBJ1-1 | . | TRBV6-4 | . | CASSDSPGTEAFF | TGTGCCAGCAGTGACTCACCGGGTACTGAAGCTTTCTTT
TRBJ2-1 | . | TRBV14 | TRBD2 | CASSQWDYYIRNEQFF | TGTGCCAGCAGCCAATGGGACTACTACATTAGGAATGAGCAGTTCTTC
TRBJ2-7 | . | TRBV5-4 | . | CASSFQPMAEGIPYEQYF | TGTGCCAGCAGCTTCCAGCCGATGGCGGAGGGAATTCCCTACGAGCAGTACTTC
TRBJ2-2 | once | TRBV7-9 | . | CASSPRDRERTSNTGELFF | TGTGCCAGCAGCCCTCGTGACCGAGAACGGACCTCGAACACCGGGGAGCTGTTTTTT
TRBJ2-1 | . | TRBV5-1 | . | CASARQSRLSSYNEQFF | TGCGCCAGCGCCAGGCAGAGCCGTCTTAGCTCCTACAATGAGCAGTTCTTC
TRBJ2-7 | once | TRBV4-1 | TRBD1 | CASSLTGGSYEQYF | TGCGCCAGCAGTCTTACAGGGGGCTCATACGAGCAGTACTTC
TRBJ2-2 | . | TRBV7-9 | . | CASSLYTGELFF | TGTGCCAGCAGCCTCTATACCGGGGAGCTGTTTTTT
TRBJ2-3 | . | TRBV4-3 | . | CASSQDLALTDTQYF | TGCGCCAGCAGCCAGGACCTAGCGCTCACAGATACGCAGTATTTT
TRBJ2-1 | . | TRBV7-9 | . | CASSLLTGPQGRQFF | TGTGCCAGCAGCCTCCTGACAGGACCCCAGGGACGGCAGTTCTTC
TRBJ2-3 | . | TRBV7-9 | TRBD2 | CASSLRGTSGSTDTQYF | TGTGCCAGCAGCTTACGAGGGACTAGCGGGAGTACAGATACGCAGTATTTT
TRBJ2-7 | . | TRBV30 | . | CAWSPRWPYEQYF | TGTGCCTGGAGTCCCAGGTGGCCCTACGAGCAGTACTTC
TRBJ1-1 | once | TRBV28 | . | CASSSRAMNTEAFF | TGTGCCAGCAGTTCTCGGGCAATGAACACTGAAGCTTTCTTT
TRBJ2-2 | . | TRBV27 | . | CASSFPSTGELFF | TGTGCCAGCAGTTTTCCGAGCACCGGGGAGCTGTTTTTT
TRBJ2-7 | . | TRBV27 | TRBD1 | CASSPLPGQGFEQYF | TGTGCCAGCAGTCCGTTACCGGGACAGGGCTTCGAGCAGTACTTC
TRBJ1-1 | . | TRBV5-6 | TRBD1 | CASSAGQAEAFF | TGTGCCAGCAGCGCCGGACAGGCTGAAGCTTTCTTT
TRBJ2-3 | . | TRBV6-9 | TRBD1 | CASSYGTGVGTDTQYF | TGTGCCAGCAGTTATGGAACAGGGGTGGGAACAGATACGCAGTATTTT
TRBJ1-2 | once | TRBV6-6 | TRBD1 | CASSYSTGQYGYTF | TGTGCCAGCAGTTACTCGACAGGGCAGTATGGCTACACCTTC
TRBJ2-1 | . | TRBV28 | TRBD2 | CASSPGLAGSSYNEQFF | TGTGCCAGCAGCCCCGGATTAGCGGGGAGCTCCTACAATGAGCAGTTCTTC
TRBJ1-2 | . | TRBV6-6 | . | CASSYSGAAGGYTF | TGTGCCAGCAGTTACTCTGGGGCCGCTGGCGGCTACACCTTC
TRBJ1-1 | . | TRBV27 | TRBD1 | CASSTWTGAQTEAFF | TGTGCCAGCAGTACCTGGACAGGGGCTCAAACTGAAGCTTTCTTT
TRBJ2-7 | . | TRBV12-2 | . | CASRLAATSGRMYF | TGTGCAAGTCGCTTAGCGGCGACTAGCGGGAGGATGTACTTC
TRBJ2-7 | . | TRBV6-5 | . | CASSYSRGSPYEQYF | TGTGCCAGCAGTTACTCTCGCGGGTCTCCCTACGAGCAGTACTTC
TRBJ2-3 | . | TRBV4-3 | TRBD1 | CASSVRDRENTQYF | TGCGCCAGCAGCGTCCGGGACAGGGAAAATACGCAGTATTTT
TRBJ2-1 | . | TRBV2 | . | CASSGGDWGSGEQFF | TGTGCCAGCAGTGGGGGAGACTGGGGATCAGGTGAGCAGTTCTTC
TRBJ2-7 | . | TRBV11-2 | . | CASSLEPGSSYEQYF | TGTGCCAGCAGCTTAGAGCCAGGGAGCTCCTACGAGCAGTACTTC
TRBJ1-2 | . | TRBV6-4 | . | CASNDRENYGYTF | TGTGCCAGCAATGACAGAGAGAACTATGGCTACACCTTC
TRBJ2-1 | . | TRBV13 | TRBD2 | CASSSPSGAYNEQFF | TGTGCCAGCAGCTCCCCTAGCGGCGCCTACAATGAGCAGTTCTTC
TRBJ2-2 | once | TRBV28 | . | CASSLTWTGSTELFF | TGTGCCAGCAGTCTTACCTGGACGGGCTCTACGGAGCTGTTTTTT
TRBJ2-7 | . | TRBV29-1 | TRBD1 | CSGYRGREQCF | TGCAGCGGCTACAGGGGCCGCGAGCAGTGCTTC
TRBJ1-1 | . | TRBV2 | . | CASPPLEGNTEAFF | TGTGCCAGCCCGCCCTTGGAGGGGAACACTGAAGCTTTCTTT
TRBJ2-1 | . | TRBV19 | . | CASSPGRGEQFF | TGTGCCAGTAGTCCAGGTAGGGGTGAGCAGTTCTTC
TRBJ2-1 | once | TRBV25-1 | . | CASGQSLNYNEQFF | TGTGCCAGCGGCCAGAGCCTAAACTACAATGAGCAGTTCTTC
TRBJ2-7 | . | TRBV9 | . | CASSVEGQTSYEQYF | TGTGCCAGCAGCGTAGAAGGACAGACATCCTACGAGCAGTACTTC
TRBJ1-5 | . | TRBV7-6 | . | CASSLGTHSNQPQHF | TGTGCCAGCAGCTTAGGGACCCATAGCAATCAGCCCCAGCATTTT
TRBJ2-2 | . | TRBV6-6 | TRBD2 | CASSPGLAGATGELFF | TGTGCCAGCAGCCCCGGGTTAGCGGGAGCCACCGGGGAGCTGTTTTTT
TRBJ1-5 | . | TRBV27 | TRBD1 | CASSFSGQGAQQPQHF | TGTGCCAGCAGTTTTTCAGGACAGGGGGCTCAACAGCCCCAGCATTTT
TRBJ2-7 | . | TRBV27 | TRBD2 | CASSSGTSGLSTYEQYF | TGTGCCAGCTCTTCCGGGACTAGCGGACTTTCCACCTACGAGCAGTACTTC
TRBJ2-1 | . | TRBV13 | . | CASSSRSYNEQFF | TGTGCCAGCAGCTCCCGGTCCTACAATGAGCAGTTCTTC
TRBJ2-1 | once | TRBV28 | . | CASNGYNEQFF | TGTGCCAGCAACGGGTACAATGAGCAGTTCTTC
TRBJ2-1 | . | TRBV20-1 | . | CSARYGNEQFF | TGCAGTGCTAGGTACGGGAATGAGCAGTTCTTC
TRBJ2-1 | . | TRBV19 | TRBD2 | CASSSRLAGVWNEQFF | TGTGCCAGTAGTTCGAGACTAGCGGGAGTGTGGAATGAGCAGTTCTTC
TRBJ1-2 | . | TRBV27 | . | CASSLSPFWDTPGGYTF | TGTGCCAGCAGTTTATCACCCTTTTGGGACACCCCGGGGGGCTACACCTTC
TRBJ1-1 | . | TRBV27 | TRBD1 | CASSDRGELNTEAFF | TGTGCCAGCAGTGACAGGGGCGAATTAAACACTGAAGCTTTCTTT
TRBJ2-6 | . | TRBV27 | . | CASSFLDSGANVLTF | TGTGCCAGCAGTTTCTTGGACTCTGGGGCCAACGTCCTGACTTTC
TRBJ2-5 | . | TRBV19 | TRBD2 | CASSQLAGDETQYF | TGTGCCAGTAGCCAATTAGCGGGGGATGAGACCCAGTACTTC
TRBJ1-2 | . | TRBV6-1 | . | CASSPEQENYGYTF | TGTGCCAGCAGCCCTGAACAGGAAAACTATGGCTACACCTTC
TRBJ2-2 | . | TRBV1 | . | CTSSLCRGQGNLNTGELFF | TGCACCAGCAGCCTCTGTCGGGGACAGGGTAACCTTAACACCGGGGAGCTGTTTTTT
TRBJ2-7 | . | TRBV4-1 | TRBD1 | CASSQVMAGQGHYEQYF | TGCGCCAGCAGCCAAGTGATGGCAGGACAGGGACACTACGAGCAGTACTTC
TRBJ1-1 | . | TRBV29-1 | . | CSVALGAEAFF | TGCAGCGTCGCCTTGGGAGCTGAAGCTTTCTTT
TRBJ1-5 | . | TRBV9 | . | CASSPTSHGPQHF | TGTGCCAGCAGCCCCACCTCACACGGGCCCCAGCATTTT